The 25 T cell receptor beta chains given below trace back to one sample, sequenced in a study of blood T cell repertoires in COVID-19. The repertoire was sequenced with immunoSEQ multiplex PCR; TCRdb's copy has only in-frame clones and lacks some. The data show around 68,000 clones, 75% to 90% seen once. Sequencing was performed on peripheral blood. Receptor source: a man aged 50-60 years with active COVID-19.

This sequence joins TRBV28 and TRBJ1-2, with TRBD1 identical over 12 bases. V shed 5 bases, J shed 4 bases, and the junction held 8 bases outside the gene matches. This CDR3 has 16 amino acids. The germline gives CDR1 MDHEN, CDR2 SYDVKM. This CDR3 is CASSPPGTGGAYGYTF. Written as DNA, the CDR3 is TGTGCCAGCAGTCCACCCGGGACAGGGGGCGCCTATGGCTACACCTTC.

This clone was seen once. V and J are TRBV6-5 and TRBJ2-7; a weak D match, TRBD2 (5 bases). V was cut by 0 bases and J by 5 bases, with 17 bases left in between. Germline values: CDR1 MNHEY, CDR2 SVGAGI. The CDR3 covers 16 residues. CDR3 amino acids: CASSYSRTLGTNEQYF. The CDR3 nucleotides are TGTGCCAGCAGTTACTCGAGGACTTTGGGAACTAACGAGCAGTACTTC.

The sample holds one count of this clone. The chain links TRBV7-2 to TRBJ2-7; no reliable D call. Between the trimmed V and J ends, which lost 2 bases and 0 bases, there was a span of 11 bases. This CDR3 has 15 residues. Germline values: CDR1 SGHTA, CDR2 FQGNSA. CDR3 sequence: CASSLSGQISYEQYF. The CDR3 nucleotides read TGTGCCAGCAGCTTAAGTGGCCAGATCTCCTACGAGCAGTACTTC.

J is TRBJ2-7 and V is TRBV7-7; no firm D call. The V gene lost 1 base and the J gene lost 0 bases, with 7 bases spanning the gap. The CDR3 runs to 14 residues. The germline gives CDR1 SSHAT, CDR2 FNYEAQ (reference sequence). The CDR3: CASSLDLSSYEQYF. The CDR3 region has the DNA TGTGCCAGCAGCTTAGATTTGAGCTCCTACGAGCAGTACTTC.

The chain combines TRBV15 with TRBJ2-3; D not certain. This CDR3 is 16 amino acids long. The V end lost 3 bases, the J end lost 6 bases, and 19 bases lay between the germline ends. CDR1 and CDR2 from the germline V gene are LNHNV and YYDKDF (reference sequence). The CDR3 here is CATSRRLVTTIDTQYF. In nucleotides, the CDR3 is TGTGCCACCAGCAGGAGACTTGTGACCACCATTGATACGCAGTATTTT.

V and J are TRBV7-2 and TRBJ2-5, with D perhaps matching TRBD1 (6 bases). CDR1 and CDR2 from the germline V gene are SGHTA and FQGNSA. This CDR3 spans 14 amino acids. With 6 bases removed from V and 2 bases from J, the gap between germline ends came to 13 bases. The CDR3 reads CASSLQGGQETQYF. CDR3 nucleotide sequence: TGTGCCAGCAGTCTACAAGGGGGTCAAGAGACCCAGTACTTC.

The chain uses TRBV29-1 and TRBJ2-5; TRBD2 matches 8 bases. CDR3 length equals 16 residues. Germline V gene sequence: CDR1 SQVTM, CDR2 ANQGSEA. Trimming at V came to 0 bases and at J to 6 bases, leaving 12 bases not matched to a gene. The CDR3 reads CSVEDLWRGAWKTQYF. CDR3 nucleotide sequence: TGCAGCGTTGAAGATCTATGGCGGGGGGCGTGGAAGACCCAGTACTTC.

The genes are TRBV23-1 and TRBJ2-3; D remains ambiguous. TRBV23-1 is an ORF, and what it does is uncertain. The length of the CDR3 is 17 residues. V lost 3 bases to trimming and J lost 6 bases, with 22 bases between them. CDR3 in DNA: TGCGCCAGCAGTCATTCCGAGCGCCGGGTCCGTGCGGATACGCAGTATTTT. Translating gives CASSHSERRVRADTQYF.

This rearrangement joins TRBV6-1 to TRBJ2-7; D might be TRBD2 (7 bases). V was shortened by 3 bases and J by 4 bases, with 16 bases between the two germline ends. The CDR3 covers 15 residues. Germline loops: CDR1 MNHNS, CDR2 SASEGT. This chain's CDR3 is CASSEAGAILYEQYF. CDR3 coding DNA: TGTGCCAGCAGTGAGGCGGGGGCAATTTTATACGAGCAGTACTTC.

This chain uses TRBV20-1 with TRBJ1-1; 7 nucleotides line up with TRBD1. J was trimmed by 6 bases and V by 5 bases; bases with no gene match: 3. The CDR3 spans 11 residues. Per germline, CDR1 DFQATT and CDR2 SNEGSKA (reference sequence). The DNA for the CDR3 is TGCAGTGCTCCCGACAGGGCTGAAGCTTTCTTT. This gives the protein CSAPDRAEAFF.

DNA of the CDR3: TGCGCCAGCAGTCACAGATCAGGACTAGCGGGGGGGCCGTGGGGTTACAATGAGCAGTTCTTC. This encodes CASSHRSGLAGGPWGYNEQFF. This chain connects TRBV23-1 to TRBJ2-1; TRBD2 matches 15 bases. TRBV23-1 is treated as an ORF (open reading frame) with a function not yet certain. The CDR3 consists of 21 residues. The J segment lost 4 bases and the V segment lost 3 bases, leaving 16 bases of the junction unmatched.

The CDR3: CASSLVVAGDTQYF. Here the CDR3 DNA reads TGCGCCAGCAGCTTGGTCGTAGCGGGTGATACGCAGTATTTT. This sequence joins TRBV5-1 and TRBJ2-3; TRBD2 matches at 7 bases. Germline V gene data show CDR1 as SGHRS and CDR2 as YFSETQ. The ends lost 0 bases at V and 6 bases at J; junction bases unmatched: 4. This CDR3 comprises 14 residues.

V and J are TRBV30 and TRBJ1-2; the match to TRBD1 covers 7 bases. After removal of 0 bases from V and 7 bases from J, the junction contained 5 bases not matched to a gene. Germline V lookup: CDR1 GTSNPN, CDR2 SVGIG (reference sequence). The CDR3 runs 13 residues. The CDR3 region is CAWSVIGGRGYTF. In DNA form, the CDR3 reads TGTGCCTGGAGTGTTATAGGGGGCCGTGGCTACACCTTC.

This chain connects TRBV6-2 or TRBV6-3 to TRBJ2-7; no firm D call. V was cut by 2 bases and J by 1 base, with 12 bases left in between. The CDR3 is 15 residues long. CDR1 is MNHEY and CDR2 is SVGEGT in the germline V gene. The DNA for the CDR3 is TGTGCCAGCAGTTACGCATGGAGTAAGTCCTACGAGCAGTACTTC. Its translation is CASSYAWSKSYEQYF.

This rearrangement joins TRBV4-1 to TRBJ2-7; 9 nucleotides line up with TRBD1. Germline lookup yields CDR1 MGHRA and CDR2 YSYEKL. CDR3 length: 15 amino acids. J gave up 4 bases and V 0 bases, and 4 bases lay outside the gene matches. CDR3 in DNA: TGCGCCAGCAGCCAAGATGAACAGGGGGCGTACGAGCAGTACTTC. Residues: CASSQDEQGAYEQYF.

The rearrangement joins TRBV4-1 to TRBJ2-3; possibly TRBD1 for D (6 bases). With 4 bases removed from V and 1 base from J, the gap between germline ends came to 12 bases. The germline gives CDR1 MGHRA, CDR2 YSYEKL. There are 15 residues in the CDR3. DNA for the CDR3: TGCGCCAGCAGCCCAGGGAACAGGGGCACAGATACGCAGTATTTT. Its translation is CASSPGNRGTDTQYF.

The J gene is TRBJ2-4, the V gene TRBV29-1; 8 nucleotides align to TRBD2. With 7 bases clipped from V and 6 bases from J, the junction kept 14 bases outside the gene matches. Per the germline V gene, CDR1 is SQVTM and CDR2 is ANQGSEA. The CDR3 covers 15 residues. The CDR3 nucleotides read TGCAGCGCCATCGGTCTCGGGGGGGGTGGAAACATTCAGTACTTC. Encoded protein: CSAIGLGGGGNIQYF.

This clone was detected once. The V and J genes are TRBV2 and TRBJ1-4, with D maybe TRBD1 (5 bases). CDR3 length equals 16 residues. Germline lookup yields CDR1 SNHLY and CDR2 FYNNEI. With 0 bases removed from V and 8 bases from J, the gap between germline ends came to 16 bases. The CDR3 is CASSEAGWAGGEKLFF. The CDR3 coding sequence is TGTGCCAGCAGTGAAGCTGGGTGGGCCGGGGGGGAAAAACTGTTTTTT.

In the case of this clone: The junction does not match germline at one end; this may be a read error. The chain is built from TRBV4-1 and TRBJ2-7; TRBD1 matches at 9 bases. This CDR3 has 14 residues. The germline CDR1 and CDR2 sequences are MGHRA and YSYEKL. The chain's CDR3 is CASRQGTGSYEQYF. In DNA, the CDR3 is TGCGCCAGCAGACAAGGGACAGGGAGCTACGAGCAGTACTTC.

The V call is TRBV5-4, the J call TRBJ1-4; unclear D gene. This CDR3 spans 14 amino acids. The V end lost 4 bases, the J end lost 0 bases, and 7 bases lay between the germline ends. Germline values: CDR1 SGHNT, CDR2 YYREEE (reference sequence). This chain's CDR3 is CASSEGTTNEKLFF. The CDR3 nucleotides read TGTGCCAGCAGCGAGGGTACAACTAATGAAAAACTGTTTTTT.

Details on this clone: The junction departs from the called germline gene at one end, perhaps through a read error. The J gene is TRBJ1-3, the V gene TRBV7-9; unclear D gene. Germline lookup yields CDR1 SEHNR and CDR2 FQNEAQ (reference sequence). CDR3 length: 13 residues. The CDR3 nucleotides read TGTGCCAGCACCTTACTCCCTGGAAACACCATATATTTT. Encoded protein: CASTLLPGNTIYF.

The chain has TRBV19 and TRBJ1-1; TRBD1 matches 7 bases. The V gene end was trimmed by 8 bases and the J gene end by 4 bases; junction bases not matched to a gene: 1. CDR3 length equals 11 residues. The germline V gene encodes CDR1 LNHDA and CDR2 SQIVND (reference sequence). CDR3 protein: CASQGGTEAFF. DNA of the CDR3: TGTGCCAGTCAGGGGGGCACTGAAGCTTTCTTT.

The J gene is TRBJ1-2, the V gene TRBV5-1; the D gene is possibly TRBD1 (6 bases). The CDR3 has 14 residues. Germline CDR1 reads SGHRS; CDR2 reads YFSETQ. Trimming left V 1 base short and J 8 bases short, with 15 bases between. CDR3 in amino acids: CASSLITGNPGYTF. The CDR3 DNA is TGCGCCAGCAGCTTGATCACAGGGAACCCCGGCTACACCTTC.

The gene calls are TRBV5-1 and TRBJ1-1; 11 bases match TRBD1. CDR3 length equals 14 residues. Germline loops: CDR1 SGHRS, CDR2 YFSETQ. The trim removed 4 bases at V and 7 bases at J, leaving 6 bases unmatched. CDR3 sequence: CASSGQGASIEAFF. The CDR3 region has the DNA TGCGCCAGCAGCGGACAGGGGGCGAGTATTGAAGCTTTCTTT.

The rearrangement links TRBV7-2 to TRBJ2-5; 9 bases are a match to TRBD2. Per the germline V gene, CDR1 is SGHTA and CDR2 is FQGNSA. This CDR3 contains 19 residues. V lost 4 bases and J lost 0; bases outside the gene matches: 15. The CDR3 loop is CASSSRRRGGNKYQETQYF. The DNA for the CDR3 is TGTGCCAGCAGCTCCCGGCGGCGGGGGGGAAACAAGTACCAAGAGACCCAGTACTTC.